Below, 23 T cell receptor beta chains from the same sample are listed, as sequenced in a study of cytomegalovirus exposure and HLA in healthy donors. The PCR was carried out with 60 Vbeta primers and 13 Jbeta primers. Sequencing used immunoSEQ multiplex PCR; TCRdb keeps in-frame clones, though not all of them. The data contain about 130,000 clones, about 84% of them singletons. Sequencing input: PBMCs. The receptors were sampled from a man between 18 and 35 years old in good health and CMV-seropositive.

This chain links TRBV6-5 with TRBJ2-5; 12 bases fit TRBD2. The DNA end lines up better with TRBJ2-7; the J call may be wrong. Germline CDR1 and CDR2: MNHEY and SVGAGI. The length of the CDR3 is 15 residues. Here the CDR3 DNA reads TGTGCCAGCAGTTCCGGGACTAGCGGGTTCTACGAGCAGTACTTC. Translating gives CASSSGTSGFYEQYF.

The chain has TRBV19 and TRBJ1-2; D might be TRBD1 (5 bases). The ends were cut back, 3 bases at V and 2 bases at J, with 10 bases in the middle. Germline V lookup: CDR1 LNHDA, CDR2 SQIVND (reference sequence). The length of the CDR3 is 14 residues. CDR3 nucleotides: TGTGCCAGTAGTATGGAGGGGATAAACTATGGCTACACCTTC. Translating gives CASSMEGINYGYTF.

This chain uses TRBV27 with TRBJ1-4; a weak D match, TRBD1 (5 bases). Germline V gives CDR1 MNHEY, CDR2 SMNVEV (reference sequence). The CDR3 is 15 residues long. The ends were cut back, 2 bases at V and 8 bases at J, with 15 bases in the middle. CDR3 protein: CASSLNWAGREKLFF. The DNA for the CDR3 is TGTGCCAGCAGTTTAAATTGGGCAGGGAGGGAAAAACTGTTTTTT.

The chain combines TRBV20-1 with TRBJ1-5; D might be TRBD1 (6 bases). Germline CDR1 DFQATT, CDR2 SNEGSKA (reference sequence). The CDR3 sequence is 11 residues long. The CDR3 reads CGRDINQPQHF. In DNA form, the CDR3 reads TGCGGACGGGACATCAATCAGCCCCAGCATTTT.

This sequence joins TRBV6-1 and TRBJ1-1; tentatively, D is TRBD1 (5 bases). This CDR3 region has 15 residues. The germline CDR1 and CDR2 sequences are MNHNS and SASEGT. Trimming removed 6 bases from V and 3 bases from J, with 17 bases in between. In DNA form, the CDR3 reads TGTGCCAGCAGCCGAAGGAGGGGATTAGACACTGAAGCTTTCTTT. Translated: CASSRRRGLDTEAFF.

The V gene is TRBV7-2, the J gene TRBJ2-3; D gene unclear. This CDR3 is 13 amino acids long. Germline CDR1 SGHTA, CDR2 FQGNSA. V lost 2 bases and J 5 bases, leaving 8 bases between the germline ends. CDR3: CASSLLHRDTQYF. Here the CDR3 DNA reads TGTGCCAGCAGCTTACTACACAGAGATACGCAGTATTTT.

V usage is TRBV27 and J usage is TRBJ2-1; 8 bases map to TRBD2. The ends lost 2 bases at V and 5 bases at J; junction bases unmatched: 8. CDR3 length: 16 residues. Germline V lookup: CDR1 MNHEY, CDR2 SMNVEV (reference sequence). The CDR3 nucleotides read TGTGCCAGCAGTTTACTTGTCCGGGAGGGCAACAATGAGCAGTTCTTC. Amino acid sequence: CASSLLVREGNNEQFF.

This chain joins TRBV6-1 and TRBJ1-5; no definite D call. V was pared by 8 bases and J by 0 bases, with 11 bases between. CDR1 MNHNS and CDR2 SASEGT come from the germline V gene. CDR3 length: 14 amino acids. The CDR3 bases are TGTGCCAGCCTAGAAAGTGGTAGCAATCAGCCCCAGCATTTT. Amino acid sequence: CASLESGSNQPQHF.

The rearrangement joins TRBV7-2 to TRBJ2-7, with 9 nucleotides matching TRBD2. This CDR3 spans 15 amino acids. Germline V gene lookup returns CDR1 SGHTA and CDR2 FQGNSA. After removal of 0 bases from V and 12 bases from J, the junction contained 12 bases not matched to a gene. The CDR3 DNA reads TGTGCCAGCAGCTTAGCAAAAGGGACTAGCTATATTCTGTACTTC. Encoded protein: CASSLAKGTSYILYF.

This clone was seen a handful of times. The chain has TRBV7-2 and TRBJ1-1; 8 nucleotides agree with TRBD1. Germline V CDR1 and CDR2: SGHTA, FQGNSA. J lost 1 base, V lost 5 bases, and 3 bases had no gene match. This CDR3 is built from 14 residues. In nucleotides, the CDR3 is TGTGCCAGCAGCCCGGACAGGGAGAACACTGAAGCTTTCTTT. It encodes CASSPDRENTEAFF.

The rearrangement links TRBV4-1 to TRBJ2-1; 7 positions match TRBD2. CDR3 length equals 17 residues. The germline V gene has CDR1 MGHRA and CDR2 YSYEKL. J was trimmed by 2 bases and V by 4 bases; bases with no gene match: 11. The CDR3 DNA reads TGCGCCAGCAGCCGCCAGGCTAGCGGCACCGCCTACAATGAGCAGTTCTTC. Translating it yields CASSRQASGTAYNEQFF.

V is TRBV19 and J is TRBJ2-5; maybe TRBD1 (5 bases). Germline loops: CDR1 LNHDA, CDR2 SQIVND (reference sequence). The V gene lost 3 bases and the J gene lost 1 base, with 9 bases spanning the gap. CDR3 size: 14 residues. In DNA, the CDR3 is TGTGCCAGTAGTATCCCAGGGTCCCAAGAGACCCAGTACTTC. This sequence encodes CASSIPGSQETQYF.

This sequence joins TRBV21-1 and TRBJ2-3; the table assigns TRBD1, which was not confirmed against the DNA. TRBV21-1 is a listed pseudogene. The CDR3 has 17 residues. Here the CDR3 DNA reads TGTGCCAGCAGCAAATTGTGTCGGCGACAGGACCCAGATACGCAGTATTTT. It yields the protein CASSKLCRRQDPDTQYF.

The gene calls are TRBV7-2 and TRBJ1-6; possibly TRBD1 for D (5 bases). CDR1 is SGHTA, CDR2 FQGNSA, per germline. V lost 3 bases and J lost 10, with 13 bases in between. The CDR3 has 14 amino acids. Here the CDR3 DNA reads TGTGCCAGCAGCTTGCTCAGGGTCAACTCACCCCTCCACTTT. Amino acid sequence: CASSLLRVNSPLHF.

V is TRBV11-2 and J is TRBJ1-2; D is unresolved. V was trimmed by 1 base and J by 5 bases, leaving 11 bases between them. Looked up from germline, CDR1 is SGHAT and CDR2 is FQNNGV. The CDR3 is 14 amino acids. DNA of the CDR3: TGTGCCAGCAGCTTAGGTCGGGATGGGTATGGCTACACCTTC. Its translation: CASSLGRDGYGYTF.

In this sample, this clone turned up once. The chain carries TRBV4-1 and TRBJ2-3; TRBD2 aligns across 10 bases. Germline CDR1 MGHRA, CDR2 YSYEKL. J lost 5 bases, V lost 4 bases, and 3 bases had no gene match. The CDR3 runs to 14 residues. The CDR3 is CASSLAGGEDTQYF. CDR3 nucleotides: TGCGCCAGCAGCCTAGCGGGGGGAGAAGATACGCAGTATTTT.

The chain has TRBV13 and TRBJ2-3; D might be TRBD1 (5 bases). Germline lookup yields CDR1 PRHDT and CDR2 FYEKMQ (reference sequence). V was pared by 1 base and J by 4 bases, with 12 bases between. The CDR3 is made up of 15 amino acids. Here the CDR3 reads CASSLERQGPDTQYF. CDR3 coding DNA: TGTGCCAGCAGCTTAGAACGGCAGGGCCCAGATACGCAGTATTTT.

This clone was detected a few times. J is TRBJ2-2 and V is TRBV5-1, with 11 bases matching TRBD1. The CDR3 length is 14 residues. Germline CDR1 reads SGHRS; CDR2 reads YFSETQ. Trimming took 3 bases from V and 6 from J; bases not matched to a gene: 1. CDR3 sequence: CASSWGQGAGELFF. The DNA of the CDR3 is TGCGCCAGCAGCTGGGGACAGGGGGCCGGGGAGCTGTTTTTT.

The rearrangement joins TRBV5-6 to TRBJ2-7; weak D call: TRBD1 (5 bases). This CDR3 comprises 14 residues. The germline V gene encodes CDR1 SGHDT and CDR2 YYEEEE. The V and J ends lost 2 bases and 2 bases respectively, with 11 bases between them. CDR3 loop: CASSFDDRTYEQYF. In DNA form, the CDR3 reads TGTGCCAGCAGCTTCGATGACAGAACCTACGAGCAGTACTTC.

The rearrangement uses TRBV6-5 and TRBJ2-1, with TRBD1 matching 7 bases. The trim removed 6 bases at V and 2 bases at J, leaving 7 bases unmatched. From germline, CDR1 is MNHEY and CDR2 SVGAGI. The CDR3 sequence is 15 residues long. The CDR3 DNA reads as TGTGCCAGCAGCGCACAGGGGAGCCCCTACAATGAGCAGTTCTTC. It codes for CASSAQGSPYNEQFF.

V gene TRBV7-2 combines with J gene TRBJ1-2; 9 bases fit TRBD1. V dropped 1 base and J dropped 7; count of bases not matched to a gene: 10. Germline loops: CDR1 SGHTA, CDR2 FQGNSA. The CDR3 runs 16 residues. This CDR3 is CASSLGQGQGSGGYTF. The CDR3 nucleotides read TGTGCCAGCAGCTTAGGCCAGGGACAGGGTAGCGGTGGCTACACCTTC.

V is TRBV27 and J is TRBJ1-4; D ambiguous. The V end lost 1 base, the J end lost 7 bases, and 10 bases lay between the germline ends. The CDR3 spans 14 residues. Germline V lookup: CDR1 MNHEY, CDR2 SMNVEV (reference sequence). The CDR3 nucleotides are TGTGCCAGCAGTTTATTTGGGTGGAGTGAAAAACTGTTTTTT. Its protein is CASSLFGWSEKLFF.

The genes are TRBV5-1 and TRBJ1-1, with no clear D. This CDR3 is built from 16 residues. Trimming took off 1 base at V and 0 bases at J, with 13 bases between the two ends. Germline V gene data show CDR1 as SGHRS and CDR2 as YFSETQ. CDR3 coding DNA: TGCGCCAGCAGCTTGTCCGGGAACTCCATGAACACTGAAGCTTTCTTT. Residues: CASSLSGNSMNTEAFF.